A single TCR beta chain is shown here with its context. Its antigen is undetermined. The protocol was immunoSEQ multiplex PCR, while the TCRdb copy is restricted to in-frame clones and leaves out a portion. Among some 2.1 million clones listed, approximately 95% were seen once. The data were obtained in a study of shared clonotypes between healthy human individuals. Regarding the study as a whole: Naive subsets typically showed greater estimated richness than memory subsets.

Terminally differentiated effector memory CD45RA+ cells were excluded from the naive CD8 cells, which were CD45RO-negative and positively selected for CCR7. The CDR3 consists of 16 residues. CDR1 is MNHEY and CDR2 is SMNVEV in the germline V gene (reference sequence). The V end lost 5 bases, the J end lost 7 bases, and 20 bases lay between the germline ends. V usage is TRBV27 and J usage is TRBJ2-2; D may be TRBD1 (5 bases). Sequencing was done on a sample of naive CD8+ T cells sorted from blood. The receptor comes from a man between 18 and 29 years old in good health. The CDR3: CASSISVGVGVGELFF. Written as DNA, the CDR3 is TGTGCCAGCAGTATCTCAGTAGGGGTAGGGGTCGGGGAGCTGTTTTTT.